The 32 T cell receptor beta chains in this list originate from one sample, sequenced in a study of T-cell reconstitution after alpha-beta-depleted transplantation in children. Unique molecular identifiers were incorporated when the TCRbeta library was constructed. TCRdb re-called the PCR reads through MiXCR, storing one row per CDR3 protein. The table has around 500,000 distinct CDR3 sequences, roughly 24% seen once; the top ten hold 11% to 15%. The specimen was PBMCs, mostly from graft donor cells, collected 360 days after TCRalphabeta/CD19-depleted stem cell transplant. The receptors come from a boy under two years old who had a stem cell transplant for acute myeloid leukemia, so the T cells may come from the graft donor.

The sample holds a few counts of this clonotype. The chain joins TRBV12-3 or TRBV12-4 to TRBJ2-1; unclear D gene. Trimming pared 0 bases from V and 7 bases from J, leaving 10 bases between. The CDR3 has 14 amino acids. CDR3 DNA: TGTGCCAGCAGTTTAGCGTCCAGGATGAATGAGCAGTTCTTC. Protein sequence: CASSLASRMNEQFF.

Comment on this clonotype: This could be a read error, since a much larger clone is one nucleotide away. This chain links TRBV12-3 or TRBV12-4 with TRBJ2-3, with D tentatively TRBD2 (6 bases). The CDR3 is made up of 16 amino acids. Trimming took off 6 bases at V and 0 bases at J, with 16 bases between the two ends. The CDR3 DNA is TGTGCCAGCAGCCTCACCGGGGGTTCTAGCACAGATACGCAGTATTTT. This gives the protein CASSLTGGSSTDTQYF.

The chain recombines TRBV24-1 with TRBJ2-3; D may match TRBD1 or TRBD2 (5 bases each). Germline lookup yields CDR1 KGHDR and CDR2 SFDVKD. This CDR3 comprises 14 residues. The germline V and J ends were trimmed by 3 bases and 6 bases, with 12 bases remaining between them. DNA of the CDR3: TGTGCCACCAGTGATAAACGGGGCCCGGATACGCAGTATTTT. Encoded protein: CATSDKRGPDTQYF.

The V gene is TRBV18, the J gene TRBJ2-7; weak D call: TRBD2 (5 bases). This CDR3 has 14 amino acids. Germline CDR1 is KGHSH and CDR2 is LQKENI. The V gene lost 6 bases and the J gene lost 0 bases, with 12 bases spanning the gap. The CDR3 sequence is CASSLGLSSYEQYV. As DNA, the CDR3 is TGTGCCAGCTCGCTCGGACTGAGCTCCTACGAGCAGTACGTC.

The gene calls are TRBV11-3 and TRBJ1-2; D not certain. CDR3 length equals 15 residues. CDR1 and CDR2 (germline): SGHNT, YENEEA. The germline V and J ends were trimmed by 5 bases and 0 bases, with 13 bases remaining between them. The CDR3 spells CASSKRGGTNYGYTF. The CDR3 DNA reads TGTGCCAGCAGCAAACGCGGCGGAACTAACTATGGCTACACCTTC.

This clonotype was detected a few times. The rearrangement joins TRBV20-1 to TRBJ2-1; perhaps TRBD2 as D (6 bases). V gave up 7 bases and J gave up 2 bases, with 12 bases separating them. Per germline, CDR1 DFQATT and CDR2 SNEGSKA (reference sequence). The CDR3 has 13 residues. CDR3 loop: CSVGSFPYNEQFF. CDR3 coding DNA: TGCAGTGTCGGGAGTTTCCCCTACAATGAGCAGTTCTTC.

The table lists this clonotype with many counts. The V and J genes are TRBV20-1 and TRBJ2-1; 9 positions agree with TRBD1. After removal of 6 bases from V and 8 bases from J, the junction contained 14 bases not matched to a gene. CDR1 is DFQATT and CDR2 is SNEGSKA in the germline V gene (reference sequence). The CDR3 is 15 residues long. DNA of the CDR3: TGCAGTGCGTACTCCGGACAGGGGAGGGTGCATGAGCAGTTCTTC. Translating it yields CSAYSGQGRVHEQFF.

This clonotype was counted ten times or more. The chain recombines TRBV20-1 with TRBJ2-2, with TRBD1 as a possible D gene (5 bases). The CDR3 totals 14 residues. Germline V gene sequence: CDR1 DFQATT, CDR2 SNEGSKA (reference sequence). V dropped 1 base and J dropped 6 bases, with 12 bases sitting between them. The CDR3 is CSARVKGPAGELFF. For the CDR3, the DNA is TGCAGTGCTAGAGTTAAGGGGCCTGCCGGGGAGCTGTTTTTT.

This clonotype was found many times. The chain couples TRBV20-1 to TRBJ2-7; no clear D gene. Germline CDR1 and CDR2: DFQATT and SNEGSKA (reference sequence). The CDR3 spans 13 residues. Trimming cost V 6 bases and J 2 bases, with 14 bases left between them. CDR3 in amino acids: CSAEKQDAYEQYV. As DNA, the CDR3 is TGCAGTGCCGAAAAGCAGGACGCCTACGAGCAGTACGTC.

This clonotype was seen more than once but under ten times. This sequence joins TRBV2 and TRBJ2-2; D not resolved. The germline V gene has CDR1 SNHLY and CDR2 FYNNEI. Trimming took off 7 bases at V and 3 bases at J, with 12 bases between the two ends. The CDR3 is made up of 14 amino acids. CDR3 residues: CASTGRVHTGELFF. CDR3 nucleotide sequence: TGTGCCAGCACGGGTAGGGTGCACACCGGGGAGCTGTTTTTT. Full variable domain (missing parts from reference TRBV2 and TRBJ2-2): EPEVTQTPSHQVTQMGQEVILRCVPISNHLYFYWYRQILGQKVEFLVSFYNNEISEKSEIFDDQFSVERPDGSNFTLKIRSTKLEDSAMYFCASTGRVHTGELFFGEGSRLTVL.

The genes are TRBV4-2 and TRBJ2-1, with TRBD2 matching 9 bases. J gave up 5 bases and V 1 base, and 6 bases lay outside the gene matches. The germline CDR1 and CDR2 sequences are LGHNA and YNFKEQ. This CDR3 region has 16 residues. The CDR3 loop is CASSQAPSGKNNEQFF. CDR3 DNA: TGTGCCAGCAGCCAAGCCCCTAGCGGGAAAAACAATGAGCAGTTCTTC.

This clonotype was picked up many times. Here the CDR3 reads CASRVGTSPEAFF. In DNA form, the CDR3 reads TGTGCCAGCAGGGTCGGGACTTCGCCTGAAGCTTTCTTT. The chain employs TRBV27 and TRBJ1-1, with D tentatively TRBD1 (5 bases). V lost 6 bases and J lost 6, with 14 bases in between. The V gene's germline CDR1 is MNHEY and CDR2 SMNVEV (reference sequence). This CDR3 is 13 amino acids long.

The chain joins TRBV30 to TRBJ2-5; a weak D match, TRBD2 (7 bases). Trimming left V 3 bases short and J 4 bases short, with 15 bases between. Germline V gene sequence: CDR1 GTSNPN, CDR2 SVGIG (reference sequence). The CDR3 runs 14 residues. The CDR3 loop is CAWSYSRGAETQYF. The DNA for the CDR3 is TGTGCCTGGAGCTACTCCCGGGGGGCAGAGACCCAGTACTTC.

This chain joins TRBV6-5 and TRBJ2-7, with D tentatively TRBD1 or TRBD2 (5 bases each). Germline V lookup: CDR1 MNHEY, CDR2 SVGAGI. The CDR3 contains 15 residues. V was clipped by 1 base and J by 2 bases, with 12 bases between them. In DNA, the CDR3 is TGTGCCAGCAGTTACTTGCCACTGGGGGCCTACGAGCAGTACTTC. It is translated as CASSYLPLGAYEQYF.

Ten or more counts support this clonotype. The chain uses TRBV6-6 and TRBJ1-1, with 7 bases identical to TRBD1. Germline V CDR1 and CDR2: MNHNY, SVGAGI (reference sequence). The junction had 9 bases not matched to a gene; V was cut back by 6 bases and J by 11 bases. This CDR3 contains 12 residues. CDR3 loop: CASSPDRARAFF. In DNA form, the CDR3 reads TGTGCCAGCAGCCCAGACAGGGCACGGGCTTTCTTT.

This clonotype was counted at least ten times. The rearrangement joins TRBV7-2 to TRBJ2-4; tentatively, D is TRBD2 (7 bases). CDR1 is SGHTA and CDR2 is FQGNSA in the germline V gene. V was cut by 0 bases and J by 8 bases, with 8 bases left in between. The CDR3 spans 13 residues. The CDR3 loop is CASSLAGGDIQYF. CDR3 bases: TGTGCCAGCAGCTTAGCAGGGGGGGACATTCAGTACTTC. The whole variable domain, filled in from reference TRBV7-2 and TRBJ2-4, reads GAGVSQSPSNKVTEKGKDVELRCDPISGHTALYWYRQSLGQGLEFLIYFQGNSAPDKSGLPSDRFSAERTGGSVSTLTIQRTQQEDSAVYLCASSLAGGDIQYFGAGTRLSVL.

In its sample, this clonotype was seen many times. The chain couples TRBV12-3 or TRBV12-4 to TRBJ2-3; perhaps TRBD2 as D (5 bases). Trimming shortened V by 7 bases and J by 3 bases, and 14 bases separated the two germline ends. The CDR3 contains 14 residues. CDR3 in amino acids: CASNWRRSTDTQYF. In DNA form, the CDR3 reads TGTGCCAGCAACTGGAGGCGGTCTACAGATACGCAGTATTTT.

The chain carries TRBV9 and TRBJ1-1; 9 bases are a match to TRBD1. The junction had 6 bases not matched to a gene; V was cut back by 4 bases and J by 2 bases. Germline V gene sequence: CDR1 SGDLS, CDR2 YYNGEE. CDR3 length: 15 residues. In DNA, the CDR3 is TGTGCCAGCAGCCCACAGGGACAGGGAAACACTGAAGCTTTCTTT. Residues: CASSPQGQGNTEAFF.

The table lists this clonotype with a count of one. Likely a read error: the CDR3 ends without its conserved phenylalanine or tryptophan. The chain employs TRBV20-1 and TRBJ1-1; D is undetermined. Trimming pared 0 bases from V and 6 bases from J, leaving 8 bases between. Looked up from germline, CDR1 is DFQATT and CDR2 is SNEGSKA (reference sequence). The CDR3 covers 12 residues. The CDR3 reads CSARDQRSEAFS. The CDR3 nucleotides read TGCAGTGCTAGAGATCAAAGGTCTGAAGCTTTCTCT.

The chain combines TRBV6-1 with TRBJ1-6; D may be TRBD1 (5 bases). The CDR3 extends over 13 amino acids. The ends were cut back, 6 bases at V and 9 bases at J, with 12 bases in the middle. In germline, CDR1 is MNHNS, CDR2 SASEGT. Here the CDR3 DNA reads TGTGCCAGCAGCCGGGAGGGACGTTCACCCCTCCACTTT. This encodes CASSREGRSPLHF.

This clonotype has a handful of counts. This chain joins TRBV6-5 and TRBJ2-1, with TRBD1 identical over 7 bases. Losses at the gene ends were 2 bases for V and 2 bases for J; bases not matched to a gene: 6. There are 16 residues in the CDR3. Per the germline V gene, CDR1 is MNHEY and CDR2 is SVGAGI. CDR3 bases: TGTGCCAGCAGTTACAGCTACAGGGGTCCCTACAATGAGCAGTTCTTC. This gives the protein CASSYSYRGPYNEQFF.

The chain links TRBV6-5 to TRBJ2-7; the D gene could be TRBD1 or TRBD2 (5 bases each). The CDR3 loop spans 15 amino acids. V was cut by 2 bases and J by 2 bases, with 13 bases left in between. Germline V gives CDR1 MNHEY, CDR2 SVGAGI. CDR3 sequence (DNA): TGTGCCAGCAGTTACACCTGGGACCCCGCCTACGAGCAGTACTTC. This codes for CASSYTWDPAYEQYF.

This clonotype was seen ten or more times. The CDR3 sequence: CASSLGVHYGDTQYF. As DNA, the CDR3 is TGTGCCAGCAGTTTAGGGGTGCACTACGGGGATACGCAGTATTTT. The V gene is TRBV12-3 or TRBV12-4, the J gene TRBJ2-3; D gene uncertain. The V and J ends lost 1 base and 6 bases respectively, with 14 bases between them. The CDR3 covers 15 residues.

This clonotype came up a few times. V usage is TRBV14 and J usage is TRBJ1-1; perhaps TRBD1 as D (6 bases). The CDR3 is 14 amino acids. CDR1 and CDR2 from the germline V gene are SGHDN and FVKESK. Trimming took 3 bases from V and 1 from J, leaving 9 bases between them. CDR3 coding DNA: TGTGCCAGCAGCCACGGACAGCGGAACACTGAAGCTTTCTTT. It specifies CASSHGQRNTEAFF.

This clonotype was counted only a few times. This rearrangement joins TRBV20-1 to TRBJ1-5, with D hard to call. Trimming left V 3 bases short and J 4 bases short, with 13 bases between. The length of the CDR3 is 14 residues. Germline assignment: CDR1 DFQATT and CDR2 SNEGSKA (reference sequence). The CDR3 sequence: CSASLAVRNQPQHF. DNA of the CDR3: TGCAGTGCTAGTTTGGCAGTCCGAAATCAGCCCCAGCATTTT.

This clonotype occurred a few times. This sequence joins TRBV12-3 or TRBV12-4 and TRBJ2-3; TRBD2 is a possible D gene (5 bases). Trimming pared 7 bases from V and 2 bases from J, leaving 10 bases between. The CDR3 spans 13 residues. The CDR3 DNA reads as TGTGCCAGCAACGGGGTAAACACAGATACGCAGTATTTT. The encoded protein is CASNGVNTDTQYF.

This chain connects TRBV15 to TRBJ2-5; the D gene is possibly TRBD2 (5 bases). The CDR3 has 15 amino acids. Trimming removed 0 bases at V and 4 bases at J, with 12 bases between. CDR1 LNHNV and CDR2 YYDKDF come from the germline V gene (reference sequence). The CDR3 nucleotides are TGTGCCACCAGCAGAGATCGAGTAGCGATAGAGACCCAGTACTTC. Protein product: CATSRDRVAIETQYF. The entire variable domain, with the rest obtained from reference TRBV15 and TRBJ2-5, is as follows: DAMVIQNPRYQVTQFGKPVTLSCSQTLNHNVMYWYQQKSSQAPKLLFHYYDKDFNNEADTPDNFQSRRPNTSFCFLDIRSPGLGDTAMYLCATSRDRVAIETQYFGPGTRLLVL.

The V call is TRBV7-8, the J call TRBJ2-2, with D hard to call. Germline values: CDR1 SGHVS, CDR2 FQNEAQ. V was pared by 7 bases and J by 1 base, with 13 bases between. CDR3 length: 15 residues. Here the CDR3 reads CASTGPARNTGELFF. CDR3 DNA sequence: TGTGCCAGCACCGGCCCGGCAAGGAACACCGGGGAGCTGTTTTTT.

In its sample, this clonotype was seen many times. The chain carries TRBV5-1 and TRBJ2-3, with D possibly being TRBD1 (6 bases). Between the trimmed V and J ends, which lost 7 bases and 1 base, there was a span of 13 bases. Germline V gives CDR1 SGHRS, CDR2 YFSETQ. The CDR3 consists of 14 residues. CDR3 sequence reads: CASGEAGGTDTQYF. The CDR3 DNA reads as TGCGCCAGCGGCGAGGCAGGGGGCACAGATACGCAGTATTTT.

The CDR3 here is CSAPVGISGGTDTQYF. Written as DNA, the CDR3 is TGCAGTGCCCCGGTGGGGATTAGCGGGGGGACAGATACGCAGTATTTT. The chain carries TRBV20-1 and TRBJ2-3; TRBD2 matches at 10 bases. This CDR3 comprises 16 residues. Trimming at V came to 6 bases and at J to 3 bases, leaving 12 bases not matched to a gene. Per the germline V gene, CDR1 is DFQATT and CDR2 is SNEGSKA (reference sequence).

This clonotype was counted many times. The V and J genes are TRBV29-1 and TRBJ2-3; tentatively, D is TRBD2 (6 bases). The length of the CDR3 is 16 residues. The ends were cut back, 0 bases at V and 0 bases at J, with 13 bases in the middle. CDR1 and CDR2 (germline): SQVTM, ANQGSEA. In DNA, the CDR3 is TGCAGCGTTGAAGATGAGGCGGGGCGAAGCACAGATACGCAGTATTTT. It translates to CSVEDEAGRSTDTQYF.

The chain combines TRBV12-3 or TRBV12-4 with TRBJ1-3; D unresolved. The CDR3 spans 15 residues. The V gene lost 5 bases and the J gene lost 4 bases, with 15 bases spanning the gap. The chain's CDR3 is CASSPLGVLGNTIYF. CDR3 DNA sequence: TGTGCCAGCAGTCCACTGGGTGTTCTGGGAAACACCATATATTTT.